This T cell receptor (beta chain) originates from a study of radiation and T cells in renal cell carcinoma. The CDR3 contains 16 residues. The germline V gene encodes CDR1 SGHVS and CDR2 FNYEAQ. Trimming removed 5 bases at V and 4 bases at J, with 15 bases between. Profiling relied on immunoSEQ multiplex PCR, and the TCRdb table lists in-frame clones only, not all of them. The repertoire has around 130,000 clones, more than 70% of them found once; the top ten carry 5.8%. Indicated time point: blood 2 weeks post-SBRT. Treatment reported: 15 Gy SBRT to primary tumor, nephrectomy 4 weeks later. After SBRT, blood was collected at 2 and 4 weeks, plus baseline. The study, taken as a whole, reports: From baseline, blood top tumor clonotypes peaked at 2 weeks post-radiation.

Regarding this clone: Its antigen is not known.

The source was blood, collected from a patient whose treatment included radiotherapy and nephrectomy. The receptor's source is a woman in her 70s with renal cell carcinoma. V gene TRBV7-6 combines with J gene TRBJ1-6, with a weak D call TRBD1 (6 bases). The CDR3 nucleotides are TGTGCCAGCAGCCCCGCCCCCGGACAGTATAATTCACCCCTCCACTTT. Translated: CASSPAPGQYNSPLHF.